This T cell receptor beta chain came from a study of T-cell reconstitution after alpha-beta-depleted transplantation in children (dated by TCRdb to the mid-2010s). For context, the study as a whole: Using TCR repertoire profiling, the study followed T-cell immune reconstitution in a quantitative way in children after TCRalphabeta/CD19-depleted allogeneic hematopoietic cell transplantation. Broader findings and caveats from the paper: The apparently early recovery of alphabetaT-cell counts about two months after transplant reportedly depended on only several hundred rapidly expanded clones that came from non-depleted graft cells. In some patients, the high TCRbeta diversity seen at day 60 was put down to recipient T cells and intrathymic progenitors that had survived conditioning. Over the following months the frequencies of hyperexpanded clones went down, and after one year T-cell counts and TCRbeta diversity were mostly credited to newly produced T cells.

The protocol used for the library was PCR. These reads were obtained on an Illumina HiSeq 2500. TCR libraries were prepared with molecular barcoding, using unique molecular identifiers to normalize TCRbeta repertoire quantification. In TCRdb, the public reads were trimmed at Q25 with fastp and aligned with MiXCR, with productive beta chains retained. Every distinct CDR3 protein forms one entry, paired with its most common genes and DNA. Counted in this sample were a few hundred thousand distinct CDR3 sequences; 27% of them appeared once. Clones ranked in the top ten supply less than 40% of the sample. The CDR3 runs 12 residues from the cysteine to the phenylalanine. This entry keeps only the CDR3 DNA: 36 bases, framed from base 1. CDR1 is given as GTSNPN and CDR2 as SVGIG, both from the germline V gene (reference sequence). Reading the label with the study, this specimen's treatment or condition is: allogeneic hematopoietic cell transplantation with graft depleted of TCRalphabeta T cells and CD19 B cells. TCRalphabeta/CD19-depleted allogeneic hematopoietic cell grafts were given to the transplant recipients, all of whom were children.

As concerns this clonotype: This clone's antigen is unknown. No much larger clone is present one base from it, and per-base qualities are unavailable.

Here the sequenced sample was PBMCs, taken before TCRalphabeta/CD19-depleted stem cell transplant. Recombination connected TRBV30 to TRBJ1-6; the D segment cannot be called with confidence. This TCR was sampled from a boy in the first two years of life with Wiskott-Aldrich syndrome, due to receive a stem cell transplant. The sequence in DNA is TGTGCGGGGAGCTCCTATAATTCACCCCTCCACTTT. Its amino acids are CAGSSYNSPLHF.